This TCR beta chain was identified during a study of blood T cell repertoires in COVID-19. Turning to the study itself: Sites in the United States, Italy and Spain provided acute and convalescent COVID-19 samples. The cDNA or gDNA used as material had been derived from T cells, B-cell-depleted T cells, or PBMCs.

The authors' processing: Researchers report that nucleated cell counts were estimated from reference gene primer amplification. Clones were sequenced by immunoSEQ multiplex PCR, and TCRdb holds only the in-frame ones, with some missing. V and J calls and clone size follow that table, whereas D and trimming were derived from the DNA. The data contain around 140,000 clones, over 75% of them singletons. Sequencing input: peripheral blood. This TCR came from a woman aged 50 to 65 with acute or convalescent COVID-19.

CDR3 sequence reads: CASSQAALADYEQYF. The CDR3 coding sequence is TGTGCCAGCAGCCAAGCAGCACTAGCGGATTACGAGCAGTACTTC. The rearrangement uses TRBV3-1 (or the pseudogene TRBV3-2) and TRBJ2-7; 8 bases fit TRBD2. After removal of 1 base from V and 4 bases from J, the junction contained 6 bases not matched to a gene. CDR3 length: 15 amino acids. Per germline, CDR1 LGHDT and CDR2 YNNKEL (reference sequence).